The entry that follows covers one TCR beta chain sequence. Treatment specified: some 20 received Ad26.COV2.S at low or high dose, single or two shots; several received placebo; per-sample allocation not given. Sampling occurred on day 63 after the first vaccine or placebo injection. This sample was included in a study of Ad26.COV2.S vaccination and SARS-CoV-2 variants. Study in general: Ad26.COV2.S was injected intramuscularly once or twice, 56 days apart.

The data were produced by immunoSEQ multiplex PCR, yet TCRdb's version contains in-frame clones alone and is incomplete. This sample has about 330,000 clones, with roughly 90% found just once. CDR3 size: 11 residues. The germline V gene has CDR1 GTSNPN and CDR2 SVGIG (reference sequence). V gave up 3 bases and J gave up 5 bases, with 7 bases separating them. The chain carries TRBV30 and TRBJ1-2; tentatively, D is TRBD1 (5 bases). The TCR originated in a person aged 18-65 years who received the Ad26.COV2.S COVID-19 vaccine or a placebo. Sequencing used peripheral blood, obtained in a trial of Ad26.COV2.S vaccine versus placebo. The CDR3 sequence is CAWRRGYGYTF. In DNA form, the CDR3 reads TGTGCCTGGAGGCGGGGGTATGGCTACACCTTC.